These 31 T cell receptor beta chains share one sample of origin, sequenced in a study of T cells in narcolepsy. Assay: immunoSEQ multiplex PCR; the TCRdb copy retains only in-frame clones and omits some. The sample has roughly 3,100 clones; approximately 65% are singletons. Sequencing used CD45RA- memory CD8+ T cells from PBMCs. These receptors originate from a human donor with narcolepsy.

The chain combines TRBV6-6 with TRBJ2-1; 7 bases match TRBD1. Germline lookup yields CDR1 MNHNY and CDR2 SVGAGI (reference sequence). The CDR3 runs to 14 residues. V lost 7 bases and J lost 4; bases outside the gene matches: 7. In nucleotides, the CDR3 is TGTGCCAGCAACCACCCGGGACAGTACAATGAGCAGTTCTTC. This sequence encodes CASNHPGQYNEQFF.

This clone was observed a few times. The chain uses TRBV9 and TRBJ2-3; D possibly corresponds to TRBD2 (6 bases). The V gene lost 4 bases and the J gene lost 4 bases, with 16 bases spanning the gap. Germline CDR1 is SGDLS and CDR2 is YYNGEE. CDR3 size: 15 residues. The CDR3 DNA is TGTGCCAGCAGCCCTTCGGGGGTGTCGGCAGATACGCAGTATTTT. Its translation is CASSPSGVSADTQYF.

A few counts support this clone. This chain joins TRBV27 and TRBJ1-1; D not resolved. CDR1 and CDR2 from the germline V gene are MNHEY and SMNVEV (reference sequence). V lost 2 bases to trimming and J lost 2 bases, with 6 bases between them. The length of the CDR3 is 13 residues. CDR3 sequence reads: CASSLGGNTEAFF. The CDR3, as DNA: TGTGCCAGCAGTTTAGGAGGCAACACTGAAGCTTTCTTT.

This rearrangement joins TRBV4-1 to TRBJ1-1; D is uncertain. Looked up from germline, CDR1 is MGHRA and CDR2 is YSYEKL. Trimming shortened V by 1 base and J by 5 bases, and 11 bases separated the two germline ends. The CDR3 loop spans 14 amino acids. CDR3 DNA sequence: TGCGCCAGCAGCCAAGGGTCACTAGGAACTGAAGCTTTCTTT. It specifies CASSQGSLGTEAFF.

The chain links TRBV7-8 to TRBJ2-3; 9 bases map to TRBD1. The trim removed 4 bases at V and 2 bases at J, leaving 7 bases unmatched. From germline, CDR1 is SGHVS and CDR2 FQNEAQ. CDR3 length: 16 amino acids. Here the CDR3 DNA reads TGTGCCAGCAGCTGGCGCCGGGACAGGGACACAGATACGCAGTATTTT. Amino acid sequence: CASSWRRDRDTDTQYF.

In regard to this clone: Other DNA sequences within the sample encode an identical CDR3. The V call is TRBV7-6, the J call TRBJ2-3; 13 bases are shared with TRBD2. This CDR3 has 16 amino acids. With V trimmed by 4 bases and J by 2 bases, 3 bases remained unmatched. Germline CDR1 and CDR2: SGHVS and FNYEAQ. In DNA, the CDR3 is TGTGCCAGCAGCTCGGGACTAGCGGGGCCCACAGATACGCAGTATTTT. This gives the protein CASSSGLAGPTDTQYF.

A few counts support this clone. The V call is TRBV14, the J call TRBJ1-1, with unresolved D. The CDR3 runs to 15 residues. The germline CDR1 and CDR2 sequences are SGHDN and FVKESK. The V and J ends lost 2 bases and 0 bases respectively, with 10 bases between them. The CDR3 DNA reads TGTGCCAGCAGCCAACTCGAGGGCATGAACACTGAAGCTTTCTTT. This codes for CASSQLEGMNTEAFF.

The table lists this clone with a count of one. The rearrangement links TRBV6-9 to TRBJ1-5; TRBD1 aligns across 9 bases. The germline V gene has CDR1 MNHGY and CDR2 SVAAGI. With 8 bases clipped from V and 4 bases from J, the junction kept 9 bases outside the gene matches. CDR3 length equals 15 residues. CDR3 sequence reads: CASRTGGRFNQPQHF. The CDR3 DNA is TGTGCCAGCCGAACAGGGGGCCGATTTAATCAGCCCCAGCATTTT.

Comment on this clone: One end of the junction is discordant with germline, which a read error may explain. The sample has other DNA sequences that encode this CDR3 too. The chain uses TRBV7-3 and TRBJ1-2; D perhaps matches TRBD1 (5 bases). Germline values: CDR1 SGHTA, CDR2 FQGTGA. CDR3 length: 15 residues. The chain's CDR3 is CASSQEQGSVLGYTF. The CDR3 bases are TGCGCCAGCAGCCAAGAGCAGGGTTCCGTCCTTGGCTACACCTTC.

The chain employs TRBV19 and TRBJ1-3; D not resolved. Germline values: CDR1 LNHDA, CDR2 SQIVND (reference sequence). Trimming took 3 bases from V and 0 from J, leaving 12 bases between them. This CDR3 has 16 amino acids. As DNA, the CDR3 is TGTGCCAGTAGTATCGACAAGGAGAGCTCTGGAAACACCATATATTTT. Protein product: CASSIDKESSGNTIYF.

This chain connects TRBV7-7 to TRBJ2-5; D may be TRBD2 (7 bases). V was cut by 1 base and J by 5 bases, with 8 bases left in between. Germline V lookup: CDR1 SSHAT, CDR2 FNYEAQ (reference sequence). The CDR3 contains 13 residues. This CDR3 is CASSLEGGETQYF. The CDR3 region has the DNA TGTGCCAGCAGCTTAGAGGGGGGGGAGACCCAGTACTTC.

The chain uses TRBV7-6 and TRBJ2-5; D is uncertain. This CDR3 comprises 13 residues. Deletions cut 8 bases from V and 4 bases from J, with 14 bases between. Germline CDR1 reads SGHVS; CDR2 reads FNYEAQ. CDR3: CASAGRAAETQYF. The DNA of the CDR3 is TGTGCCAGCGCCGGTAGGGCAGCAGAGACCCAGTACTTC. Supplemented by reference TRBV7-6 and TRBJ2-5, the full variable domain reads GAGVSQSPRYKVTKRGQDVALRCDPISGHVSLYWYRQALGQGPEFLTYFNYEAQQDKSGLPNDRFSAERPEGSISTLTIQRTEQRDSAMYRCASAGRAAETQYFGPGTRLLVL.

With respect to this clone: One junction end does not reproduce the germline sequence, and a read error may be involved. The same CDR3 is also encoded by other DNA sequences in this sample. This chain connects TRBV4-1 to TRBJ1-1; a weak D match, TRBD1 (5 bases). The CDR3 totals 14 residues. From germline, CDR1 is MGHRA and CDR2 YSYEKL. The CDR3 loop is CASRGSGIQTEAFF. In DNA form, the CDR3 reads TGCGCCAGCCGAGGCTCAGGGATCCAGACTGAGGCTTTCTTT.

The J gene is TRBJ1-2, the V gene TRBV21-1. TRBV21-1 counts as a pseudogene. The CDR3 has 14 amino acids. Here the CDR3 reads CASGRSGRAYGYTF. DNA for the CDR3: TGTGCCAGCGGGAGATCAGGGAGAGCCTATGGCTACACCTTC.

This rearrangement joins TRBV4-3 to TRBJ2-7, with D possibly being TRBD1 (6 bases). This CDR3 contains 16 residues. Per germline, CDR1 LGHNA and CDR2 YSLEER. V lost 5 bases and J 1 base, leaving 18 bases between the germline ends. The CDR3 here is CASSFSSTGESYEQYF. The CDR3, as DNA: TGCGCCAGCAGCTTTAGCTCGACAGGAGAATCCTACGAGCAGTACTTC.

This clone showed up just a few times. The chain is built from TRBV2 and TRBJ2-7; no reliable D call. The CDR3 consists of 11 residues. CDR1 and CDR2 (germline): SNHLY, FYNNEI. The V end lost 7 bases, the J end lost 3 bases, and 7 bases lay between the germline ends. This chain's CDR3 is CASIAGYEQYF. The DNA for the CDR3 is TGTGCCAGCATAGCTGGCTACGAGCAGTACTTC.

A few counts support this clone. The J gene is TRBJ1-1, the V gene TRBV30; D is undetermined. Germline CDR1 is GTSNPN and CDR2 is SVGIG (reference sequence). This CDR3 comprises 13 residues. With 1 base removed from V and 4 bases from J, the gap between germline ends came to 10 bases. In nucleotides, the CDR3 is TGTGCCTGGAGTGAAAACAAGGGCACTGAAGCTTTCTTT. Its translation is CAWSENKGTEAFF.

Here the CDR3 DNA reads TGCGCCAGCAGCCAAGAAGCCGCCCTAAACTATGGCTACACCTTC. Encoded protein: CASSQEAALNYGYTF. This chain connects TRBV4-3 to TRBJ1-2; no clear D. The germline gives CDR1 LGHNA, CDR2 YSLEER. The CDR3 runs to 15 residues. Trimming removed 0 bases at V and 2 bases at J, with 10 bases between.

V is TRBV27 and J is TRBJ1-1, with TRBD1 identical over 9 bases. Germline-derived CDR1 and CDR2 are MNHEY and SMNVEV (reference sequence). The CDR3 has 15 amino acids. Unmatched junction bases numbered 6, after V lost 4 bases and J lost 3 bases. For the CDR3, the DNA is TGTGCCAGCAGTTCCCTGACAGGGGGGGACACTGAAGCTTTCTTT. Its protein product is CASSSLTGGDTEAFF.

The chain carries TRBV10-3 and TRBJ2-3, with D possibly TRBD2 on 6 matching bases. Germline V gene sequence: CDR1 ENHRY, CDR2 SYGVKD. V dropped 4 bases and J dropped 5 bases, with 22 bases sitting between them. The CDR3 length is 17 residues. The DNA of the CDR3 is TGTGCCATCAGTGGGGGGGATTTCCTAGGTCCCCAAGATACGCAGTATTTT. Residues: CAISGGDFLGPQDTQYF.

CDR3: CAGQRGNTGELFF. The CDR3 DNA follows: TGTGCCGGGCAGCGGGGTAACACCGGGGAGCTGTTTTTT. The chain couples TRBV2 to TRBJ2-2; 7 bases agree with TRBD2. V was pared by 11 bases and J by 2 bases, with 5 bases of the junction left unmatched. This CDR3 has 13 residues. Germline V gives CDR1 SNHLY, CDR2 FYNNEI.

The CDR3 reads CASSPQKGVGYEQYF. Here the CDR3 DNA reads TGTGCCAGTAGTCCCCAAAAGGGGGTGGGCTACGAGCAGTACTTC. This sequence joins TRBV19 and TRBJ2-7; D might be TRBD1 (6 bases). The CDR3 spans 15 residues. Trimming took off 5 bases at V and 3 bases at J, with 17 bases between the two ends. Germline CDR1 and CDR2: LNHDA and SQIVND (reference sequence).

The CDR3 DNA is TGTGCCAGCAGTTACATTCAGGGGGCAGATACGCAGTATTTT. This sequence encodes CASSYIQGADTQYF. V and J are TRBV6-5 and TRBJ2-3; 7 nucleotides align to TRBD1. The CDR3 totals 14 residues. Germline values: CDR1 MNHEY, CDR2 SVGAGI. The V gene end was trimmed by 2 bases and the J gene end by 4 bases; junction bases not matched to a gene: 3.

The chain carries TRBV7-2 and TRBJ1-5, with D uncertain. Germline V lookup: CDR1 SGHTA, CDR2 FQGNSA. The CDR3 loop spans 17 amino acids. V gave up 5 bases and J gave up 5 bases, with 22 bases separating them. The CDR3, as DNA: TGTGCCAGCAGCCTAAGGCGGGAAACAGAGCGTCATCAGCCCCAGCATTTT. Translated: CASSLRRETERHQPQHF. The full variable domain, completed using reference TRBV7-2 and TRBJ1-5, is GAGVSQSPSNKVTEKGKDVELRCDPISGHTALYWYRQSLGQGLEFLIYFQGNSAPDKSGLPSDRFSAERTGGSVSTLTIQRTQQEDSAVYLCASSLRRETERHQPQHFGDGTRLSIL.

The genes are TRBV9 and TRBJ2-1, with D perhaps matching TRBD2 (6 bases). The CDR3 consists of 15 residues. The germline V and J ends were trimmed by 2 bases and 3 bases, with 12 bases remaining between them. Germline V gene lookup returns CDR1 SGDLS and CDR2 YYNGEE. The CDR3 DNA reads TGTGCCAGCAGCGTGGGTCTAGCGATCTACAATGAGCAGTTCTTC. Translation: CASSVGLAIYNEQFF.

By sample share, this clone is medium-sized. This chain links TRBV18 with TRBJ1-5; possible D gene TRBD1, 5 bases. V dropped 8 bases and J dropped 0 bases, with 11 bases sitting between them. There are 14 residues in the CDR3. Germline loops: CDR1 KGHSH, CDR2 LQKENI. CDR3 in amino acids: CASPRGRSNQPQHF. DNA for the CDR3: TGTGCCAGCCCGAGGGGCCGTAGCAATCAGCCCCAGCATTTT.

In this sample, this clone turned up a few times. The V gene is TRBV2, the J gene TRBJ2-7; 7 bases fit TRBD1. With V trimmed by 0 bases and J by 1 base, 6 bases remained unmatched. Germline lookup yields CDR1 SNHLY and CDR2 FYNNEI. The CDR3 is 16 residues long. CDR3 region: CASSEAGPTGSYEQYF. The CDR3, as DNA: TGTGCCAGCAGTGAAGCGGGGCCGACAGGGTCCTACGAGCAGTACTTC.

With respect to this clone: A junction boundary mismatches the germline segment, possibly from a read error. This chain joins TRBV5-8 and TRBJ1-1; D remains unclear. The germline V gene encodes CDR1 SGHTS and CDR2 YDEGEE. The CDR3 contains 15 residues. The CDR3 nucleotides read TGCGCCAGCAGCCCCTCGTACCCTTCCACCACTGAAGCTTTCTTT. Amino acids: CASSPSYPSTTEAFF.

This sequence joins TRBV7-9 and TRBJ1-1; no clear D gene. The CDR3 contains 15 residues. V lost 4 bases to trimming and J lost 0 bases, with 12 bases between them. CDR1 and CDR2 (germline): SEHNR, FQNEAQ (reference sequence). This CDR3 reads CASSSRHEVNTEAFF. The CDR3 nucleotides are TGTGCCAGCAGCTCCCGACATGAAGTGAACACTGAAGCTTTCTTT.

The gene calls are TRBV29-1 and TRBJ1-4; D remains unclear. The germline V gene has CDR1 SQVTM and CDR2 ANQGSEA. The CDR3 covers 18 residues. Trimming removed 0 bases from V and 0 bases from J, with 17 bases in between. The CDR3 DNA reads TGCAGCGTTGAAGATCTTTACAGAGCGCCTTCAACTAATGAAAAACTGTTTTTT. Protein sequence: CSVEDLYRAPSTNEKLFF.

This chain uses TRBV5-5 with TRBJ1-1; 9 bases agree with TRBD1. In germline, CDR1 is SGHKS, CDR2 YYEKEE (reference sequence). V gave up 1 base and J gave up 6 bases; unmatched junction bases: 7. The CDR3 spans 15 residues. Here the CDR3 reads CASSLSGQGFAEAFF. Here the CDR3 DNA reads TGTGCCAGCAGCTTGTCGGGACAGGGATTCGCTGAAGCTTTCTTT.